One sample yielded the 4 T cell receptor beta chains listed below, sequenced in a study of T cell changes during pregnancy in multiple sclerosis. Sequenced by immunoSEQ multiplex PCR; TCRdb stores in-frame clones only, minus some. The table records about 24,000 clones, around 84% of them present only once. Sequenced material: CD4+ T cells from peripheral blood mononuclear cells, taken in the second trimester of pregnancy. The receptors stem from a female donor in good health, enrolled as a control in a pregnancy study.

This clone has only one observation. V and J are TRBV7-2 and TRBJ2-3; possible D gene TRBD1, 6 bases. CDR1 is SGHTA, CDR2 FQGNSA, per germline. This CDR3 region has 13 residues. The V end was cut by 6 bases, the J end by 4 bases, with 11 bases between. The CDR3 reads CASSSKGADTQYF. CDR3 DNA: TGTGCCAGCAGTTCGAAGGGGGCAGATACGCAGTATTTT.

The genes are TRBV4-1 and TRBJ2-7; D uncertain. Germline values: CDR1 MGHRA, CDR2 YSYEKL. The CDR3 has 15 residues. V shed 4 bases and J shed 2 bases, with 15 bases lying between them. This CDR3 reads CASSPPLSNPYEQYF. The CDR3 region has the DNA TGCGCCAGCAGCCCTCCGCTGAGCAACCCCTACGAGCAGTACTTC.

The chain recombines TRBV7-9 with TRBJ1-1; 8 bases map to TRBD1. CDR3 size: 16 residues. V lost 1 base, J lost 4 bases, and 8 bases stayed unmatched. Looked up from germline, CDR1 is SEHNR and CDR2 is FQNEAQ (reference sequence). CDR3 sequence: CASSLVSRGRTTEAFF. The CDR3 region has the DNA TGTGCCAGCAGCTTAGTAAGCAGGGGGCGAACCACTGAAGCTTTCTTT.

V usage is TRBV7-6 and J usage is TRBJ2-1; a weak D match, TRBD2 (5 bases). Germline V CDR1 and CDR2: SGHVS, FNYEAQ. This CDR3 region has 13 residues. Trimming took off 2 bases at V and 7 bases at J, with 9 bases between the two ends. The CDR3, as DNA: TGTGCCAGCAGCTTATTCTCGGGGAATGAGCAGTTCTTC. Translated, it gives CASSLFSGNEQFF.